Listed below are T cell receptor beta chains from one sample, sequenced in a study of blood T cell repertoires in COVID-19. The assay was immunoSEQ multiplex PCR, and TCRdb's table has in-frame clones only and misses some. This table holds about 270,000 clones, 80% to 90% found once. Material for sequencing was peripheral blood. The source of these receptors is a woman in her forties or fifties who had recovered from COVID-19. CDR3s include the opening cysteine and the closing phenylalanine or tryptophan. The order of the fields is J gene, D gene, V gene, clone size, CDR3 protein, CDR3 DNA. D genes are given only for firm matches. The size field is filled for only some rows; it gives once, few, many or a size class.

>TRBJ2-7|-|TRBV27|-
CASRTGPRGEQYF
TGTGCCAGCAGGACGGGCCCCCGGGGCGAGCAGTACTTC
>TRBJ1-2|-|TRBV3-1/TRBV3-2|-
CASSLGMSGYTF
TGTGCCAGCAGCCTCGGGATGTCCGGCTACACCTTC
>TRBJ1-5|-|TRBV5-4|-
CASSVGGANQPQHF
TGTGCCAGCAGCGTAGGCGGTGCCAATCAGCCCCAGCATTTT
>TRBJ1-2|-|TRBV7-9|-
CASSSRDPNYGYTF
TGTGCCAGCAGCTCCCGGGATCCTAACTATGGCTACACCTTC
>TRBJ1-6|-|TRBV28|few
CASSLQGGWSPLHF
TGTGCCAGCAGTTTACAGGGAGGTTGGTCACCCCTCCACTTT
>TRBJ1-1|TRBD1|TRBV3-1/TRBV3-2|-
CASSLGQGAIAEAFF
TGTGCCAGCAGCCTCGGTCAGGGGGCTATCGCTGAAGCTTTCTTT
>TRBJ2-1|TRBD2|TRBV3-1/TRBV3-2|-
CASRQGTSGDNEQFF
TGTGCCAGCAGACAAGGGACTAGCGGGGACAATGAGCAGTTCTTC
>TRBJ2-1|TRBD2|TRBV28|-
CASTPAFSPGLAGVRFF
TGTGCCAGCACCCCTGCGTTCAGTCCGGGACTAGCGGGAGTGCGATTCTTC
>TRBJ1-5|-|TRBV28|-
CASSNGLTSNQPQHF
TGTGCCAGCAGCAATGGACTGACTAGCAATCAGCCCCAGCATTTT
>TRBJ2-1|-|TRBV28|-
CASSLAQNNEQFF
TGTGCCAGCAGTTTGGCACAAAACAATGAGCAGTTCTTC
>TRBJ1-1|-|TRBV18|-
CASSPRLNTEAFF
TGTGCCAGCTCACCCCGGTTGAACACTGAAGCTTTCTTT
>TRBJ2-3|TRBD2|TRBV3-1/TRBV3-2|-
CASSQGLAGVDTQYF
TGTGCCAGCAGCCAGGGACTAGCGGGAGTAGATACGCAGTATTTT
>TRBJ2-2|TRBD1|TRBV18|once
CASSSPGQGGPNTGELFF
TGTGCCAGCTCTAGCCCGGGACAGGGAGGCCCGAACACCGGGGAGCTGTTTTTT
>TRBJ1-4|-|TRBV19|few
CAVRGGWKLFF
TGTGCCGTCAGGGGAGGGTGGAAACTGTTTTTT
>TRBJ2-1|TRBD2|TRBV6-2/TRBV6-3|-
CASSGRLAGAYNEQFF
TGTGCCAGCAGTGGGAGATTAGCGGGGGCCTACAATGAGCAGTTCTTC
>TRBJ1-5|-|TRBV28|-
CASSLIYQPQHF
TGTGCCAGCAGTTTAATATATCAGCCCCAGCATTTT
>TRBJ2-1|-|TRBV15|once
CATSSPIVSYNEQFF
TGTGCCACCAGCAGCCCGATAGTATCCTACAATGAGCAGTTCTTC
>TRBJ1-1|-|TRBV2|-
CASARGGWDNTEAFF
TGTGCCAGCGCCCGGGGGGGCTGGGATAACACTGAAGCTTTCTTT
>TRBJ1-5|-|TRBV7-2|-
CASSLVATGHQGQPQHF
TGTGCCAGCAGCTTAGTGGCTACAGGGCATCAAGGACAGCCCCAGCATTTT
>TRBJ2-1|TRBD2|TRBV29-1|few
CSDGTIGEQFF
TGCAGCGACGGGACTATTGGTGAGCAGTTCTTC
>TRBJ2-7|TRBD2|TRBV6-2/TRBV6-3|-
CASSYDASGAYEQYF
TGTGCCAGCAGTTACGATGCTAGCGGGGCCTACGAGCAGTACTTC
>TRBJ2-7|TRBD2|TRBV7-9|-
CASRLSGSEQYF
TGTGCCAGCAGACTTAGCGGGTCTGAGCAGTACTTC
>TRBJ1-2|-|TRBV6-4|-
CASSEGQGDGYTF
TGTGCCAGCAGTGAAGGTCAGGGTGATGGCTACACCTTC
>TRBJ1-5|TRBD1|TRBV5-6|-
CASSRQGQPQHF
TGTGCCAGCAGCAGACAGGGGCAGCCCCAGCATTTT
>TRBJ2-7|TRBD1|TRBV27|-
CASSSQGGPSYEQYF
TGTGCCAGCAGCTCACAGGGGGGCCCGTCCTACGAGCAGTACTTC
>TRBJ2-5|-|TRBV4-3|-
CASSQEYRYQETQYF
TGCGCCAGCAGCCAAGAATACCGGTACCAAGAGACCCAGTACTTC